This TCR beta chain was captured in a study of cytomegalovirus exposure and HLA in healthy donors. This clone was seen more than once but under ten times. The CDR3 sequence is 16 residues long. CDR1 SGHNT and CDR2 YYREEE come from the germline V gene (reference sequence). With 3 bases clipped from V and 7 bases from J, the junction kept 12 bases outside the gene matches. Both 60 Vbeta primers and 13 Jbeta primers went into the PCR. TCRdb's copy holds only in-frame clones and misses some; the assay was immunoSEQ multiplex PCR. The sample includes about 200,000 clones, 75% to 85% seen only once; the top ten take about 3%.

The clonotype was recovered from a middle-aged woman in good health and CMV-seronegative. Sequenced: PBMCs. The chain recombines TRBV5-4 with TRBJ2-1; 8 nucleotides align to TRBD1. The CDR3: CASSSIGQGPRNEQFF. The CDR3, as DNA: TGTGCCAGCAGCTCAATCGGACAGGGACCTAGGAATGAGCAGTTCTTC.